This T cell receptor beta chain was profiled in a study of cytomegalovirus exposure and HLA in healthy donors (dated by TCRdb to 2015 to 2018). Notes on the research overall: An earlier analysis of several hundred of the donors reported roughly 300 Gb of sequence data and 95 million to 120 million unique TCR beta sequences obtained from approximately 180 million T cells. An early release that covered some 630 HLA-typed donors contained around 300 gigabases of sequencing data and 75 million to 100 million unique TCR sequences. Of the roughly 400 genotyped donors, over 70% fell in the genetic ancestry cluster associated with self-reported Caucasian donors. The study aimed to test whether cataloging public T cell receptors could reveal signatures of past pathogen exposure. The study profiled the T cell repertoires of about 640 subjects by immunosequencing and related them to cytomegalovirus serostatus. In addition to the first cohort of 650 to 750 subjects, a separate validation cohort of 130 or so different subjects was used. To predict cytomegalovirus infection status, the study combined high-throughput TCR immunosequencing, statistical association of individual TCRs with disease status, and machine learning. A later analysis re-examined previously published TCR beta repertoires from several hundred donors and added high-resolution HLA genotyping to investigate patterns of TCR occurrence. Rather than drawing on any new phenotypic data, the later analysis identified candidate immune exposures from TCR beta sequences and the way those sequences occurred across donors. An earlier analysis of approximately 580 of the donors used high-throughput TCR beta sequencing to judge whether each TCR beta V gene segment behaved as functional or pseudogenic. Alongside the repertoire data, information on donor age, sex, ethnicity and CMV serostatus was compiled. Genome-wide SNP genotypes for about three fifths of the 666 donors were used in a later genetic analysis, which treated that subset as a discovery cohort. All discovery cohort repertoires had been generated using a single sequencing platform. HLA typing covered class I and class II loci at four-digit resolution. Typing coverage varied by locus: 629-630 donors for A, B, C, DRB1 and DQB1; roughly 500 for DQA1; approximately 570 for DPA1; fewer than 480 for DPB1. Five DR-DQ haplotypes were handled as single units for association and clustering, since linkage in the cohort was strong. Among 398 genotyped donors of the cohort, an average of approximately 240,000 unique TCR beta nucleotide sequences were sequenced per donor, 15% to 20% of them non-productive.

Here is what the overall study found, with its caveats: Because HLA typing was unavailable for some donors at each locus, only the typed subset was used in association tests. A few of the identified cytomegalovirus-associated TCR beta chains were confirmed in vitro to be specific for cytomegalovirus antigens. In a later analysis, HLA-associated TCR beta chains showed more clonal expansion and lower generation probabilities than non-associated chains that were equally common. Presence/absence analyses assumed roughly uniform sequencing depth across donors, an assumption that may not hold. Broadly in line with IMGT annotations, most TCR beta V segments showed up in productive rearrangements about 87% or about 30% of the time in an earlier analysis of several hundred of the donors. It was suggested by the authors that the approach could potentially be generalized to other disease states and immunological phenotypes. The study listed 150 to 200 TCR beta chains as associated with cytomegalovirus. In a later genetic analysis, a missense DCLRE1C variant was associated with V-gene and J-gene trimming of TCR beta chains, and the association was replicated in an independent cohort. When HLA alleles, especially DR and DQ, strongly co-occurred, attributing TCR associations to individual alleles was difficult. A further reported finding was that TCR beta sequences accurately predicted the HLA-A and HLA-B alleles for most subjects in the first cohort. Specific HLA alleles were associated with 15,000 to 20,000 TCR beta sequences at a false discovery rate of 0.05 in a later analysis. In a later analysis, several top co-occurrence clusters were reported to appear linked to parvovirus B19, influenza, CMV and Epstein-Barr virus. Because counts were too low, 15 or so rarely observed V segments, including chromosome 9 orphons, were excluded from the earlier analysis of 587 of the donors. In a later genetic analysis, fewer N-insertions in productive TCRs were reported among donors in an Asian-associated ancestry cluster than the roughly 700-donor mean. Some IMGT-functional V segments, including TRBV6-2 and TRBV6-3, could not be told apart with the 87-base-pair reads, so those segments were excluded. In a later analysis, most CMV-associated TCR beta chains were found to appear HLA-restricted, with HLA associations seemingly driven largely by CMV exposure. A cluster of highly shared sequence variants was judged likely to be a technical artifact of the sequencing pipeline. The only immune exposure information available for the cohort was CMV serostatus. Linkage disequilibrium might explain the correlated functional status among segregating V segments, but an unknown experimental factor could not be excluded. This cohort had only TCR beta chains sequenced, and the lack of alpha or paired-chain data limited which features could be detected. Cytomegalovirus status was reported to be diagnosed by the classifier with high specificity and sensitivity in both the original and validation cohorts. While some public TCRs were present in many individuals, most TCR sequences turned up only very rarely across donors. A later analysis found that TCR association rates varied across HLA loci, with DRB1 alleles showing the most associated TCRs and HLA-C alleles the fewest.

The cohort consisted of hundreds of healthy bone marrow donors. At the time of sampling, all cohort members were nominally healthy, though unrecorded immune exposures were likely present. The donor was CMV seronegative and was included in the group of hundreds of seronegative cohort members. A peripheral blood sample was collected from each donor, and TCR beta sequencing was performed on peripheral blood mononuclear cells. The Qiagen DNeasy Blood Extraction Kit was used to extract genomic DNA from the blood cell samples. On this clone: Its cognate antigen has yet to be identified. The record has no base qualities; no much larger clone is one base away. This CDR3 is also generated by other DNA sequences in the sample.

The germline ends are 6 bases apart after V is trimmed by 0 bases and J by 2 bases. CDR1 and CDR2, looked up from the germline V gene, are SGHRS and YFSETQ. Spanning cysteine to phenylalanine, the CDR3 consists of 14 amino acids. The DNA shown is the 42-base CDR3, in frame from base 1. Receptor amplification or capture employed the immunoSEQ multiplex PCR assay. For the multiplex PCR, a mixture combining 60 forward primers for TCR Vbeta segments and 13 reverse primers for TCR Jbeta segments was used. The CDR3 region of rearranged TCR beta genes was amplified from genomic DNA with a multiplex PCR assay. Amplified TCR beta libraries were sequenced as 87-base-pair reads on the Illumina HiSeq System. In the source study's methods: Across the 640 or so repertoires, a later analysis counted tens of millions of unique TCR beta chains, some 11 million of which were shared by at least two donors. To remove PCR and sequencing errors, raw reads were error-corrected and collapsed into unique sequences using a nearest-neighbor algorithm that merged closely related sequences. To assign V, D and J gene segments, CDR3 sequences were aligned to IMGT reference sequences. Each retained sequence needed at least a six-nucleotide match to both a V gene segment and a J gene segment. Rearrangements were called productive when the CDR3 lacked stop codons and stayed in frame with V and J; all others were non-productive. Following IMGT convention, CDR3 was defined as the stretch from the second conserved V-encoded cysteine to the conserved J-encoded phenylalanine. The earlier analysis of about 560 of the donors excluded any sequence lacking an unambiguous match to a single V gene segment. An earlier analysis of 587 of the donors classified V segments as functional when productive rearrangements were above 56.7% and as segregating when the standard deviation between donors was above 5%. To diagnose cytomegalovirus status from the catalog of TCR beta chain sequences, a statistical classification framework was built. A later analysis assigned V and J genes by comparing TCR nucleotide sequences with IMGT/GENE-DB human TR gene sequences. The TCRdist pipeline was used in a later analysis to assign CDR3 sequences and most-parsimonious VDJ recombination scenarios. In a later analysis, every TCR beta chain was defined by the combination of its CDR3 amino acid sequence and its V-gene family, and reads without a unique V-gene family were dropped. As a way to deal with suspected cross-contamination and a sequencing artifact, a later analysis dropped roughly 600 nucleotide sequences that were highly shared and had low generation probability. In a later analysis, a clonal expansion index for each public chain was calculated from normalized within-repertoire ranks of inferred template counts. In a later analysis, generation probabilities were computed using a VDJ recombination model fitted to out-of-frame rearrangements, and the results were checked against IGoR. Hypergeometric tests were used in a later analysis to score TCR-TCR, TCR-HLA and TCR-CMV co-occurrence, with a repertoire-size bias correction applied to the TCR pairs. A later analysis estimated false discovery rates by permuting HLA or CMV assignments 20 times. In a later analysis, co-occurring TCRs were grouped using DBSCAN, with TCRdist sequence similarity added in when clustering inside HLA-allele-positive subsets. For co-occurrence clustering, repertoires with fewer than 30,000 or more than 120,000 public chains were excluded, along with a handful of repertoires with anomalous nucleotide sharing. TCRdb took this table from immuneACCESS and kept in-frame rearrangements with V and J called. Such tables lack part of the clones; where checked against another copy, unresolved V genes explain under half of the gap, and the rest is unexplained. That table furnishes V, J and clone size, whereas the DNA furnished D and trimming. The sample includes 100,000 or so clones, with about three quarters observed a single time. The ten largest clones represent more than 3% of the sample.

The sample consisted of PBMCs. The receptor was derived from a man between 40 and 49 years old in good health and CMV-seronegative. The chain employs TRBV5-1 and TRBJ1-5; a confident D gene designation cannot be given. The sequenced DNA: TGCGCCAGCAGCTTGGGTACAGGCAATCAGCCCCAGCATTTT. Protein translation: CASSLGTGNQPQHF.